Reported below is one T cell receptor beta chain. Its antigen is not identified. Combining a sample-barcoded 5' primer with a J-beta primer mix, a second PCR ran for roughly 7 to 12 cycles. Each CDR3 protein is one row after TCRdb ran MiXCR on the 5' RACE reads. The sample includes about 1,400,000 distinct CDR3 sequences, around two fifths seen only once; the top ten take roughly 7.9%. This entry belongs to a study of blood T cells in healthy people across ages. Findings of the study overall: There was no known CMV status for donors, so expanded clonotype changes were possibly confounded.

The length of the CDR3 is 15 residues. V dropped 5 bases and J dropped 4 bases, with 17 bases sitting between them. In germline, CDR1 is SGHAT, CDR2 FQDESV (reference sequence). The rearrangement joins TRBV11-1 to TRBJ1-2; a possible D gene is TRBD1 (5 bases). Sequencing was carried out using blood. This clonotype originated in a woman aged 18 to 35 in good health. CDR3 coding DNA: TGTGCCAGCAGCCGAGACAAGTTAGGGGCCTATGGCTACACCTTC. This gives the protein CASSRDKLGAYGYTF.